This TCR beta chain is from a study of blood T cell repertoires in COVID-19. In the study overall: Sources were T cells, B-cell-depleted T cells, or PBMCs; the material itself was cDNA or gDNA.

Enrolled through a virtual design, the participants were between roughly 18 and 95 years of age and came from 24 US areas. Cohort allocation depended upon clinical history that participants reported. Profiled with immunoSEQ multiplex PCR; TCRdb holds only in-frame clones, not every one. This sample yields a few hundred thousand clones, of which 75% to 90% are seen a single time; around 2.1% belongs to the top ten. This clone was counted only a few times. The CDR3 totals 15 residues. In germline, CDR1 is MNHEY, CDR2 SVGAGI. The V gene lost 11 bases and the J gene lost 0 bases, with 19 bases spanning the gap.

This TCR was recovered from a man younger than 40 who had recovered from COVID-19. This chain links TRBV6-5 with TRBJ1-2; D is ambiguous. Specimen: PBMCs or T cells enriched from blood (not recorded which). CDR3 coding DNA: TGTGCCTCGCGCGGGCTAAAACGTTCTAACTATGGCTACACCTTC. Protein: CASRGLKRSNYGYTF.